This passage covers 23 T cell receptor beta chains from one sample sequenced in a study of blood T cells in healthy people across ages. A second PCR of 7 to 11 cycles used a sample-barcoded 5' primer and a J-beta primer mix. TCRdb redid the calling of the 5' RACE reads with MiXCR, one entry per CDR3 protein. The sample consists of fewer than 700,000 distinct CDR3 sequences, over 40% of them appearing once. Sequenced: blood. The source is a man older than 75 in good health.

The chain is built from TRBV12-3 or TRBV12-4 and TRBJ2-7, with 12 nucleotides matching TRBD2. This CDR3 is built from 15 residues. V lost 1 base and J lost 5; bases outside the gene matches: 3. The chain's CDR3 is CASSLGLAGVDEQYF. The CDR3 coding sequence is TGTGCCAGCAGTTTAGGACTAGCGGGAGTTGACGAGCAGTACTTC.

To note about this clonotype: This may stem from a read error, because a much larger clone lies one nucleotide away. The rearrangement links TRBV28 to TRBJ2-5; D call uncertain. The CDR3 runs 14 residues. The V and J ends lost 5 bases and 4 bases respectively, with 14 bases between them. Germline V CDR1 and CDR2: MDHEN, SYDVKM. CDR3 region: CASSHPRTSETQYF. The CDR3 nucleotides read TGTGCCAGCAGTCACCCTAGGACGTCAGAGACCCAGTACTTC.

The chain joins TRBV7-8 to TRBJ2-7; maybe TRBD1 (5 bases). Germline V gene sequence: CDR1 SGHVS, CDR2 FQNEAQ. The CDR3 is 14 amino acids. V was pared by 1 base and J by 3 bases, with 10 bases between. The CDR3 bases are TGTGCCAGCAGCTTAGAAGCAGGGATCTACGAGCAGTACTTC. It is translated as CASSLEAGIYEQYF.

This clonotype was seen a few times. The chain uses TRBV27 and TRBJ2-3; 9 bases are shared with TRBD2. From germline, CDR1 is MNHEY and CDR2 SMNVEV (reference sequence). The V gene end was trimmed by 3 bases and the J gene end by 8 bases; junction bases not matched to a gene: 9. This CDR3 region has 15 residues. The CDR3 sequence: CASSFGGRVPSTQYF. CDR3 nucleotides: TGTGCCAGCAGTTTCGGCGGGAGGGTACCATCTACGCAGTATTTT.

In nucleotides, the CDR3 is TGTGCCAGCAGCGTAGAGATTGGGGTACTCACCGGGGAGCTGTTTTTT. Translated: CASSVEIGVLTGELFF. The chain links TRBV9 to TRBJ2-2; D is unresolved. The CDR3 spans 16 residues. With 0 bases removed from V and 4 bases from J, the gap between germline ends came to 13 bases. Per germline, CDR1 SGDLS and CDR2 YYNGEE.

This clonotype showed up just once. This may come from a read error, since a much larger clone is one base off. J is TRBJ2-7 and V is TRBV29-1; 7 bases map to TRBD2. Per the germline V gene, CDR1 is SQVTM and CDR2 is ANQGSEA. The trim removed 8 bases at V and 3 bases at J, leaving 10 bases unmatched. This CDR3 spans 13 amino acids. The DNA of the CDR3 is TGCAGCTCTTGGGGCGGGAGCGTCTACGAGCAGTACTTC. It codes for CSSWGGSVYEQYF.

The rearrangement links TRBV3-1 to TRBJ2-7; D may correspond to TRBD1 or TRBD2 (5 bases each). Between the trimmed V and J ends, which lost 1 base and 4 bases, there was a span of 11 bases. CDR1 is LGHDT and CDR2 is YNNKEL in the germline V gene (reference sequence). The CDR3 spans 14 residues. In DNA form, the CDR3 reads TGTGCCAGCAGCCAAGTCCGGGACGATTACGAGCAGTACTTC. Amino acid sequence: CASSQVRDDYEQYF.

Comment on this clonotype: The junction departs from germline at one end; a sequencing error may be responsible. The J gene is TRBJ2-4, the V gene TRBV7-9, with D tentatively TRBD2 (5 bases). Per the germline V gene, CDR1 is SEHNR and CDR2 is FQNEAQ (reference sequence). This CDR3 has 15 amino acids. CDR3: CPSSHRGIAKNIQYF. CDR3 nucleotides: TGTCCCAGCAGCCACCGAGGGATAGCCAAAAACATTCAGTACTTC.

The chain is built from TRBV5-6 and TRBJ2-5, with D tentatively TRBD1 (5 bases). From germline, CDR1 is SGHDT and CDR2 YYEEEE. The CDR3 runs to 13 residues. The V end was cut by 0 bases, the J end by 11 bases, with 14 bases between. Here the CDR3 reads CASSLAGRNEQYF. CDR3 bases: TGTGCCAGCAGCTTGGCAGGGCGCAATGAGCAGTACTTC.

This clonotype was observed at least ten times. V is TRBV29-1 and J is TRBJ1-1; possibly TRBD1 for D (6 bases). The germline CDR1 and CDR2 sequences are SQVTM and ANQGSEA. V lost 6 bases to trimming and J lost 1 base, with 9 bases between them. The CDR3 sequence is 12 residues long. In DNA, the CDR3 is TGCAGCGTAGGGGGGGGGAACACTGAAGCTTTCTTT. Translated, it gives CSVGGGNTEAFF.

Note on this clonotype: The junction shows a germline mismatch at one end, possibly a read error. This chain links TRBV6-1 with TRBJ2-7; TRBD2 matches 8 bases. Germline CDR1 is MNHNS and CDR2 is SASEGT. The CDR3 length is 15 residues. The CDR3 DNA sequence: TGTACCAGCAGTGATGCGGGAGGACGGACCTACGAGCAGTACTTC. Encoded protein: CTSSDAGGRTYEQYF.

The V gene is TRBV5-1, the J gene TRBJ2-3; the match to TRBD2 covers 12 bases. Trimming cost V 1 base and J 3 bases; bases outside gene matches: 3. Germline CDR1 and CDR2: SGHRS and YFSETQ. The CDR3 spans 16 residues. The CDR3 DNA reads TGCGCCAGCAGCTTGCCTAGCGGGGGGGATACAGATACGCAGTATTTT. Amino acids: CASSLPSGGDTDTQYF.

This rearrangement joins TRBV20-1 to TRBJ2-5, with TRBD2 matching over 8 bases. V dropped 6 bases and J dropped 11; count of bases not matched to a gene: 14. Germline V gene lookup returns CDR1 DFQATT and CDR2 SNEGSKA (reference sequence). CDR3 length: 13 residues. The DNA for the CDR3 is TGCAGTGCCTCAAGCGGGGGAAACAATGAGCAGTACTTC. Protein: CSASSGGNNEQYF.

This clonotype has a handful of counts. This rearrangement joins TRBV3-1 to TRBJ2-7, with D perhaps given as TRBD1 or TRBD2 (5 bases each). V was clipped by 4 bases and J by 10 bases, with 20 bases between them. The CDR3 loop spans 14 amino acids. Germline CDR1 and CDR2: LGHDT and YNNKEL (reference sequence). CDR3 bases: TGTGCCAGCAGCCCCCAAGTGGGACCTCGAGACCAGTACTTC. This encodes CASSPQVGPRDQYF.

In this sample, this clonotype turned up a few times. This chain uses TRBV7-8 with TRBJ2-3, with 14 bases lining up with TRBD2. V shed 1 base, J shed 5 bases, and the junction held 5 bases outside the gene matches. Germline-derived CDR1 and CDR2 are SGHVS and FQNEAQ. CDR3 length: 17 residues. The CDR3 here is CASSLGLAGGVQDTQYF. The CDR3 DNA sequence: TGTGCCAGCAGCTTAGGACTAGCGGGGGGGGTGCAAGATACGCAGTATTTT.

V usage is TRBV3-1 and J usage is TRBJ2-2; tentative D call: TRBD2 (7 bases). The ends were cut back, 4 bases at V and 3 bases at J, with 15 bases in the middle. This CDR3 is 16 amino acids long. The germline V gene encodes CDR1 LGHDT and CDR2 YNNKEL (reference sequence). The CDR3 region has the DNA TGTGCCAGCAGCCCTTATCCGGGGGGCGACACCGGGGAGCTGTTTTTT. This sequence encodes CASSPYPGGDTGELFF.

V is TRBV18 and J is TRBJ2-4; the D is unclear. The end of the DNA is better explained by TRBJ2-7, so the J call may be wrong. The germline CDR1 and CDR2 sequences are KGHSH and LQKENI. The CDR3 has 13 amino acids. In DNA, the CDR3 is TGTGCCAGCTCACCCCGGACCTCTGGCGAGCAGTACTTC. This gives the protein CASSPRTSGEQYF.

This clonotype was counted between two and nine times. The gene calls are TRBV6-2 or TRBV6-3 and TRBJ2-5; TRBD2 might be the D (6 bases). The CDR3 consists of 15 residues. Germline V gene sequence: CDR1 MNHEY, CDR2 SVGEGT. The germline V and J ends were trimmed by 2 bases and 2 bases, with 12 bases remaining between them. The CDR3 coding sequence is TGTGCCAGCAGTTACGTCGGGAGCGGGCAAGAGACCCAGTACTTC. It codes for CASSYVGSGQETQYF.

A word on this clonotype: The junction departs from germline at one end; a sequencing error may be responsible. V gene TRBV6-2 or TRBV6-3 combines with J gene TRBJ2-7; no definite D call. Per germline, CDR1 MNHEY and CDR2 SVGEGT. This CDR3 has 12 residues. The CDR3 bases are TGTGCCAGCAGCCGATCGTCATACGAACAGTGCTTC. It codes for CASSRSSYEQCF.

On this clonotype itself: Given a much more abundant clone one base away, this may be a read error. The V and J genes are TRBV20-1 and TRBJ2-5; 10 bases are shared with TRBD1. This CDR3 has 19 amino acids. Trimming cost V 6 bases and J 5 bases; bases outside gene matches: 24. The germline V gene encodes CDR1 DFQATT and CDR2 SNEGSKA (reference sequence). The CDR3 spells CSANMARTGTGALLETQYF. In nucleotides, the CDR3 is TGCAGTGCGAACATGGCCCGGACCGGGACAGGGGCGTTATTGGAGACCCAGTACTTC.

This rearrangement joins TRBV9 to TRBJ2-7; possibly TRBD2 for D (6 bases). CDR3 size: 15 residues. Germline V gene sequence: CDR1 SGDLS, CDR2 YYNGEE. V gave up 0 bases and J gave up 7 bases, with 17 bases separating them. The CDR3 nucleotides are TGTGCCAGCAGCGTAGCTGGGTCTAGCGCAAATGAGCAGTACTTC. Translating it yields CASSVAGSSANEQYF.

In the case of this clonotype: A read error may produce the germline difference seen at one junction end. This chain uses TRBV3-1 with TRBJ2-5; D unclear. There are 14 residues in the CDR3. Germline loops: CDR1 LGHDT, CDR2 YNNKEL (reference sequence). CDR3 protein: CASNQRSGGETQYF. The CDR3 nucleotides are TGTGCCAGCAACCAACGGTCCGGTGGAGAGACCCAGTACTTC.

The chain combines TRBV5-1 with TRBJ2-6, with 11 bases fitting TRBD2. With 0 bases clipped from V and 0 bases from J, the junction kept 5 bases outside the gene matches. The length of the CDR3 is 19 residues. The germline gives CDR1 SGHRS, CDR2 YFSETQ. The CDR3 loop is CASSLEGLAVHSGANVLTF. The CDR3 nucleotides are TGCGCCAGCAGCTTGGAGGGACTAGCGGTTCACTCTGGGGCCAACGTCCTGACTTTC.